This TCR beta chain stems from a study of T cells expressing NK-cell markers. In the study overall: One of eight sequenced donors was HCMV-seronegative; the other seven were seropositive. Notes on the study in general: Among several donors, these clonotypes also ranked first in the CD3+CD56-NKG2C+ fraction.

As for this clonotype: What it binds is not known.

The CDR3 extends over 12 amino acids. Germline values: CDR1 KGHSH, CDR2 LQKENI. TCRdb reanalyzed the 5' RACE reads, giving one entry per CDR3 protein sequence and no DNA. This repertoire includes about 150,000 distinct CDR3 sequences. The J gene is TRBJ1-1, the V gene TRBV18. Source material: blood T cells: a sorted CD56 or NKG2C T cell subset, CD4+ or CD8+ T cells, or bulk PBMC T cells (not recorded which). The TCR was taken from a woman in her forties or fifties in good health. CDR3 sequence reads: CASSPGEVEAFF.